These 10 T cell receptor beta chains were all obtained from the same sample, sequenced in a study of CXCR3-negative and CXCR3-positive naive CD8 T cells (dated by TCRdb to about 2019). Paper-wide results and their limitations: TRB CDR3s from CXCR3-positive naive cells showed higher hydrophobicity (lower Kidera factor 4), lower energy, and higher strength and volume indices than CXCR3-negative naive cells.

Sequencing used a NextSeq 550. The Human TCR Profiling Kit (MiLaboratory) was used to make UMI-labeled 5' RACE TRB cDNA libraries. TCRdb reprocessed the reads into one record per CDR3 protein sequence, lacking DNA. This sample's table contains some 60,000 distinct CDR3 sequences. The ten largest clones capture 0.53% of the sample. No cognate antigen is known for these TCRs. Sequences were obtained from naive CXCR3+ CD8+ T cells from blood. In light of the paper, this sample's cell subset or site label describes: CD45RO-CCR7+CD27+CD95- naive CD8+ T cells expressing CXCR3 (TNR3+). The receptors come from a human donor in good health. Some clones in this sample may be carry-over from other donors' samples.

This chain connects TRBV15 to TRBJ2-3; TCRdb gives TRBD2 as the D gene, but with no DNA this cannot be confirmed. Germline V CDR1 and CDR2: LNHNV, YYDKDF (reference sequence). The CDR3 runs to 16 residues. Here the CDR3 reads CATGPQRGSISDTQYF.

V is TRBV12-3 or TRBV12-4 and J is TRBJ2-1; TCRdb's D gene call, TRBD2, goes unchecked for lack of DNA. The CDR3 extends over 16 amino acids. CDR3 in amino acids: CASSPIAGGPYNEQFF.

This chain connects TRBV5-6 to TRBJ1-1; TCRdb lists TRBD1, though no DNA is available to test this call. The germline gives CDR1 SGHDT, CDR2 YYEEEE. This CDR3 is built from 13 residues. The CDR3 sequence: CASSERDRGEAFF.

This chain links TRBV20-1 with TRBJ2-7; TCRdb outputs TRBD1, but without DNA this stays unchecked. CDR3 length: 15 amino acids. From germline, CDR1 is DFQATT and CDR2 SNEGSKA (reference sequence). The CDR3 is CSARKQGGPFNEQYF.

The chain has TRBV29-1 and TRBJ2-7; the TCRdb D gene call, TRBD1, has no DNA to confirm it. The CDR3 consists of 13 residues. Germline V gene data show CDR1 as SQVTM and CDR2 as ANQGSEA. CDR3: CSVWETAGWEQYF.

The rearrangement uses TRBV5-1 and TRBJ2-1; TCRdb selects TRBD1, and the lack of DNA leaves this call unchecked. The germline gives CDR1 SGHRS, CDR2 YFSETQ. CDR3 length equals 17 residues. This chain's CDR3 is CASSFIPGGQVNNEQFF.

The V and J genes are TRBV19 and TRBJ2-2. The CDR3 spans 15 residues. Germline-derived CDR1 and CDR2 are LNHDA and SQIVND (reference sequence). CDR3 region: CASSIGLWVGGELFF.

The CDR3 loop reads CASSLNPYEQYF. The chain joins TRBV28 to TRBJ2-7. Germline V gives CDR1 MDHEN, CDR2 SYDVKM. The length of the CDR3 is 12 residues. The full variable domain, its missing parts supplied by reference TRBV28 and TRBJ2-7, is DVKVTQSSRYLVKRTGEKVFLECVQDMDHENMFWYRQDPGLGLRLIYFSYDVKMKEKGDIPEGYSVSREKKERFSLILESASTNQTSMYLCASSLNPYEQYFGPGTRLTVT.

The chain has TRBV20-1 and TRBJ2-4. This CDR3 comprises 15 residues. Germline V gene sequence: CDR1 DFQATT, CDR2 SNEGSKA (reference sequence). CDR3 protein: CSARDWALAKNIQYF.

V and J are TRBV27 and TRBJ2-7; TCRdb gives TRBD1 as the D gene, but with no DNA this cannot be confirmed. Germline CDR1 is MNHEY and CDR2 is SMNVEV (reference sequence). The CDR3 runs to 13 residues. The CDR3 loop is CASSFGTGNEQYF.